These T cell receptor beta chains were read from a single sample in a study of technical replicates of blood from a handful of donors. Sequencing used immunoSEQ multiplex PCR; TCRdb keeps in-frame clones, though not all of them. This table has about 89,000 clones, around 95% appearing once. Sequencing input: T cells isolated from PBMCs. Source of these receptors: a human donor in good health. Both conserved end residues are part of each CDR3. Fields, in order: clone size, D gene, J gene, V gene, CDR3 DNA, CDR3 protein. D genes are given only for firm matches. Expanded clones are given a class, and other clones once, few, many or no size at all.

abundance: .; d_gene: TRBD2; j_gene: TRBJ2-4; v_gene: TRBV28; CDR3nt: TGTGCCAGCAGTCTAGCGGACCTCCCCCACATTCAGTACTTC; CDR3aa: CASSLADLPHIQYF
abundance: .; d_gene: .; j_gene: TRBJ1-6; v_gene: TRBV11-2; CDR3nt: TGTGCCAGCGCCCGAGGGTTGGGTAATTCACCCCTCCACTTT; CDR3aa: CASARGLGNSPLHF
abundance: .; d_gene: .; j_gene: TRBJ2-1; v_gene: TRBV29-1; CDR3nt: TGCAGCGTTGAGCGGGACTCGCCATACAATGAGCAGTTCTTC; CDR3aa: CSVERDSPYNEQFF
abundance: once; d_gene: .; j_gene: TRBJ2-7; v_gene: TRBV11-2; CDR3nt: TGTGCCAGCAGCGAAACCTCGGGAATACTGGAGCAGTACTTC; CDR3aa: CASSETSGILEQYF
abundance: few; d_gene: TRBD2; j_gene: TRBJ2-1; v_gene: TRBV9; CDR3nt: TGTGCCAGCAGCCCCCTAGCGGGGGGGTGGAATGAGCAGTTCTTC; CDR3aa: CASSPLAGGWNEQFF
abundance: .; d_gene: .; j_gene: TRBJ1-1; v_gene: TRBV5-1; CDR3nt: TGCGCCAGCAGCTTGGCAACAGTGAACACTGAAGCTTTCTTT; CDR3aa: CASSLATVNTEAFF
abundance: .; d_gene: TRBD2; j_gene: TRBJ2-1; v_gene: TRBV5-1; CDR3nt: TGCGCCAGCAGCTATAGGACTAGCGGGATTGAGCAGTTCTTC; CDR3aa: CASSYRTSGIEQFF
abundance: .; d_gene: .; j_gene: TRBJ1-5; v_gene: TRBV10-3; CDR3nt: TGTGCCACCACGGACTTTACGGATCAGCCCCAGCATTTT; CDR3aa: CATTDFTDQPQHF
abundance: .; d_gene: TRBD1; j_gene: TRBJ2-2; v_gene: TRBV14; CDR3nt: TGTGCCAGCAGCTGGGACAGGGGAATCCACGGGCTCGGGGAGCTGTTTTTT; CDR3aa: CASSWDRGIHGLGELFF
abundance: .; d_gene: TRBD2; j_gene: TRBJ2-2; v_gene: TRBV7-9; CDR3nt: TGTGCCAGCAGCCGCGGGGGAAACACCGGGGAGCTGTTTTTT; CDR3aa: CASSRGGNTGELFF
abundance: .; d_gene: .; j_gene: TRBJ1-4; v_gene: TRBV6-1; CDR3nt: TGTGCCAGCAGTGAAGTCTTAGATGAAAAACTGTTTTTT; CDR3aa: CASSEVLDEKLFF
abundance: .; d_gene: TRBD1; j_gene: TRBJ1-3; v_gene: TRBV10-3; CDR3nt: TGTGCCATCAGGACAGGGTCTGGAAACACCATATATTTT; CDR3aa: CAIRTGSGNTIYF
abundance: .; d_gene: .; j_gene: TRBJ1-4; v_gene: TRBV10-3; CDR3nt: TGTGCCATCAGTGAGTCGGCAGGAGGTGGTGAAAAACTGTTTTTT; CDR3aa: CAISESAGGGEKLFF
abundance: .; d_gene: TRBD2; j_gene: TRBJ2-3; v_gene: TRBV5-5; CDR3nt: TGTGCCAGCAGCTTGATTGGACTAGCGGCCACAGATACGCAGTATTTT; CDR3aa: CASSLIGLAATDTQYF
abundance: .; d_gene: TRBD1; j_gene: TRBJ1-2; v_gene: TRBV5-4; CDR3nt: TGTGCCAGCAGCACGGGACAGCCTACTTGGGATTCGGGTGGCTACACCTTC; CDR3aa: CASSTGQPTWDSGGYTF
abundance: once; d_gene: TRBD1; j_gene: TRBJ2-5; v_gene: TRBV11-3; CDR3nt: TGTGCCAGCAGCCAGACAGGGGAAGAGACCCAGTACTTC; CDR3aa: CASSQTGEETQYF
abundance: .; d_gene: .; j_gene: TRBJ2-1; v_gene: TRBV27; CDR3nt: TGTGCCAGCACCGCGGCCTTACCCAATGAGCAGTTCTTC; CDR3aa: CASTAALPNEQFF
abundance: .; d_gene: TRBD2; j_gene: TRBJ2-2; v_gene: TRBV2; CDR3nt: TGTGCCACCCAGGGCCTAGCGGGAGTAAACACCGGGGAGCTGTTTTTT; CDR3aa: CATQGLAGVNTGELFF
abundance: .; d_gene: TRBD1; j_gene: TRBJ1-2; v_gene: TRBV4-1; CDR3nt: TGCGCCAGCGAAGACAGGGTCTATGGCTACACCTTC; CDR3aa: CASEDRVYGYTF
abundance: .; d_gene: .; j_gene: TRBJ1-1; v_gene: TRBV9; CDR3nt: TGTGCCAGCAGCGCAACCGGTAACACTGAAGCTTTCTTT; CDR3aa: CASSATGNTEAFF
abundance: .; d_gene: .; j_gene: TRBJ2-3; v_gene: TRBV11-2; CDR3nt: TGTGCCAGCAGCCCAGGAAGGGCCAGGGTTATTTTGGATACGCAGTATTTT; CDR3aa: CASSPGRARVILDTQYF
abundance: once; d_gene: .; j_gene: TRBJ1-6; v_gene: TRBV25-1; CDR3nt: TGTGCCAGCAGTGAATTAGCGGGGAAATCACCCCTCCACTTT; CDR3aa: CASSELAGKSPLHF
abundance: .; d_gene: TRBD2; j_gene: TRBJ2-5; v_gene: TRBV5-5; CDR3nt: TGTGCCAGCAGCGCCCCGGGACTAGCGGGAGAGACCCAGTACTTC; CDR3aa: CASSAPGLAGETQYF
abundance: .; d_gene: TRBD2; j_gene: TRBJ2-1; v_gene: TRBV5-1; CDR3nt: TGCGCCAGCAGCTTGGGACTAGCGTCCTACAATGAGCAGTTCTTC; CDR3aa: CASSLGLASYNEQFF
abundance: .; d_gene: .; j_gene: TRBJ2-7; v_gene: TRBV7-9; CDR3nt: TGTGCCAGCAGCCCGAGATACGAGCAGTACTTC; CDR3aa: CASSPRYEQYF
abundance: .; d_gene: .; j_gene: TRBJ1-5; v_gene: TRBV2; CDR3nt: TGTGCCAGCACTGCGTCAGCCCCCAGGGGAGTAATCAATCAGCCCCAGCATTTT; CDR3aa: CASTASAPRGVINQPQHF
abundance: .; d_gene: .; j_gene: TRBJ1-2; v_gene: TRBV4-1; CDR3nt: TGCGCCAGCAGCCAAGGCCCAATTCCAGCTAACTATGGCTACACCTTC; CDR3aa: CASSQGPIPANYGYTF
abundance: .; d_gene: .; j_gene: TRBJ2-3; v_gene: TRBV5-1; CDR3nt: TGCGCCAGCAGCTTGGCCGTAGAGAGTACGCAGTATTTT; CDR3aa: CASSLAVESTQYF
abundance: .; d_gene: TRBD1; j_gene: TRBJ1-5; v_gene: TRBV27; CDR3nt: TGTGCCAGCAGTGTTGGGACAGGGGGCGGTCAGCCCCAGCATTTT; CDR3aa: CASSVGTGGGQPQHF
abundance: .; d_gene: TRBD1; j_gene: TRBJ1-1; v_gene: TRBV7-6; CDR3nt: TGTGCCAGCAGCACTGGACAGGGTGGCACTGAAGCTTTCTTT; CDR3aa: CASSTGQGGTEAFF
abundance: once; d_gene: .; j_gene: TRBJ1-3; v_gene: TRBV28; CDR3nt: TGTGCCAGCAGTTTATCCTCGGGCTCTGGAAACACCATATATTTT; CDR3aa: CASSLSSGSGNTIYF
abundance: .; d_gene: .; j_gene: TRBJ2-3; v_gene: TRBV6-1; CDR3nt: TGTGCCACCCTAACCCAGATGGGGCCAGATACGCAGTATTTT; CDR3aa: CATLTQMGPDTQYF
abundance: .; d_gene: TRBD1; j_gene: TRBJ1-2; v_gene: TRBV30; CDR3nt: TGTGCCTCCATACCGGACAGGCCCGGTGGCTACACCTTC; CDR3aa: CASIPDRPGGYTF
abundance: .; d_gene: TRBD2; j_gene: TRBJ2-3; v_gene: TRBV7-6; CDR3nt: TGTGCCAGCAGCGCCTGGAGCGGGAGCGATACGCAGTATTTT; CDR3aa: CASSAWSGSDTQYF
abundance: .; d_gene: .; j_gene: TRBJ2-7; v_gene: TRBV7-9; CDR3nt: TGTGCCAGCAGTCCGGCCAGCGTATACTACGAGCAGTACTTC; CDR3aa: CASSPASVYYEQYF
abundance: .; d_gene: TRBD1; j_gene: TRBJ1-2; v_gene: TRBV29-1; CDR3nt: TGCAGCCTTTCGAGGACAGGGTATGGCTACACCTTC; CDR3aa: CSLSRTGYGYTF
abundance: .; d_gene: .; j_gene: TRBJ2-5; v_gene: TRBV4-1; CDR3nt: TGCGCCAGCAGCCCGTTTGGGGCCAAAGAGACCCAGTACTTC; CDR3aa: CASSPFGAKETQYF
abundance: .; d_gene: TRBD1; j_gene: TRBJ2-5; v_gene: TRBV30; CDR3nt: TGTGCCCAGGGGGGGACAGGGGGCCCTACGGGGGGAGAGACCCAGTACTTC; CDR3aa: CAQGGTGGPTGGETQYF
abundance: .; d_gene: .; j_gene: TRBJ1-2; v_gene: TRBV9; CDR3nt: TGTGCCAGCAGCGTAAGAGCGGGGTCTATCTATGGCTACACCTTC; CDR3aa: CASSVRAGSIYGYTF
abundance: .; d_gene: TRBD1; j_gene: TRBJ1-3; v_gene: TRBV11-3; CDR3nt: TGTGCCAGCCGGCCACCGGACAGGGAAAACACCATATATTTT; CDR3aa: CASRPPDRENTIYF
abundance: .; d_gene: .; j_gene: TRBJ2-7; v_gene: TRBV5-6; CDR3nt: TGTGCCAGCAGCTCCACAGCTGTTTACCACGAGCAGTACTTC; CDR3aa: CASSSTAVYHEQYF
abundance: .; d_gene: TRBD2; j_gene: TRBJ2-7; v_gene: TRBV2; CDR3nt: TGTGTCTATACCCGGTCACTAGCGGGAGCCTACGAGCAGTACTTC; CDR3aa: CVYTRSLAGAYEQYF
abundance: .; d_gene: TRBD2; j_gene: TRBJ2-3; v_gene: TRBV5-1; CDR3nt: TGCGCCAGCAGCTCCTTTGGACTAGCGACAGATACGCAGTATTTT; CDR3aa: CASSSFGLATDTQYF
abundance: .; d_gene: TRBD2; j_gene: TRBJ2-3; v_gene: TRBV6-1; CDR3nt: TGTGCCAGCAGTGAAGTGGGACTAGCGGGGGTTTCAGATACGCAGTATTTT; CDR3aa: CASSEVGLAGVSDTQYF
abundance: few; d_gene: .; j_gene: TRBJ1-6; v_gene: TRBV20-1; CDR3nt: TGCAGTGCTAGAAATTCGGACTCTCTCCACTTT; CDR3aa: CSARNSDSLHF
abundance: .; d_gene: .; j_gene: TRBJ2-5; v_gene: TRBV7-8; CDR3nt: TGTGCCAGCAGCTTAGGGGCTCTGGGCCGATGGGAGACCCAGTACTTC; CDR3aa: CASSLGALGRWETQYF
abundance: once; d_gene: TRBD2; j_gene: TRBJ2-7; v_gene: TRBV5-4; CDR3nt: TGTGCCAGCAGCACGGGTGCGGGAGTAAACTACGAGCAGTACTTC; CDR3aa: CASSTGAGVNYEQYF
abundance: .; d_gene: .; j_gene: TRBJ2-7; v_gene: TRBV2; CDR3nt: TGTGCCAGCAGTATACGGGAGCAGTACTTC; CDR3aa: CASSIREQYF
abundance: .; d_gene: TRBD1; j_gene: TRBJ1-1; v_gene: TRBV7-9; CDR3nt: TGTGCCAGCAGCAAATCCACAGGGGCGGAAGCTTTCTTT; CDR3aa: CASSKSTGAEAFF
abundance: .; d_gene: TRBD2; j_gene: TRBJ2-1; v_gene: TRBV14; CDR3nt: TGTGCCAGCAGCCAAGGCGGACTAGCGGGGGTTTATACTTACAATGAGCAGTTCTTC; CDR3aa: CASSQGGLAGVYTYNEQFF
abundance: .; d_gene: .; j_gene: TRBJ2-2; v_gene: TRBV7-9; CDR3nt: TGTGCCAGCAGCTTAGTCACTGCCCCCGGGGAGCTGTTTTTT; CDR3aa: CASSLVTAPGELFF
abundance: .; d_gene: TRBD1; j_gene: TRBJ2-5; v_gene: TRBV19; CDR3nt: TGTGCCAGTAGTTCGGGACAGAAAGAGACCCAGTACTTC; CDR3aa: CASSSGQKETQYF
abundance: once; d_gene: .; j_gene: TRBJ1-4; v_gene: TRBV9; CDR3nt: TGTGCCAGCAGCGTAGGAGGAGAGAGTGAAAAACTGTTTTTT; CDR3aa: CASSVGGESEKLFF
abundance: .; d_gene: TRBD1; j_gene: TRBJ2-5; v_gene: TRBV11-3; CDR3nt: TGTGCCAGCAGCCAAAGGACAGGGGGAGAGACCCAGTACTTC; CDR3aa: CASSQRTGGETQYF